Shown below are 14 T cell receptor beta chains from a single sample sequenced in a study of T cell responses to AZD1222 COVID-19 vaccine. Some clones are missing from TCRdb's copy, which holds only in-frame ones; the method was immunoSEQ multiplex PCR. The sample records 100,000 to 150,000 clones, about nine tenths being singletons. This sample comprised peripheral blood, obtained on day 0 of MenACWY control vaccination. The receptor source for this set is an adult in good health.

V usage is TRBV9 and J usage is TRBJ2-7; tentatively, D is TRBD1 (8 bases). From germline, CDR1 is SGDLS and CDR2 YYNGEE. This CDR3 contains 16 residues. V shed 0 bases and J shed 3 bases, with 16 bases lying between them. The CDR3 DNA is TGTGCCAGCAGCGTAGATACAGGGGGAGGGAACTACGAGCAGTACTTC. Translating gives CASSVDTGGGNYEQYF.

This chain connects TRBV5-4 to TRBJ1-2, with 8 bases lining up with TRBD1. This CDR3 spans 14 amino acids. Trimming removed 3 bases from V and 7 bases from J; junction bases left unmatched: 8. Looked up from germline, CDR1 is SGHNT and CDR2 is YYREEE (reference sequence). Here the CDR3 reads CASSSKDRAGGYTF. Here the CDR3 DNA reads TGTGCCAGCAGCTCGAAGGACAGGGCGGGTGGCTACACCTTC.

The chain links TRBV5-8 to TRBJ2-4; D not resolved. Germline CDR1 reads SGHTS; CDR2 reads YDEGEE. The V end lost 4 bases, the J end lost 9 bases, and 20 bases lay between the germline ends. This CDR3 is 15 amino acids long. The CDR3 DNA reads as TGTGCCAGCAGCCAACGGCAAATGGGATTGGGCATTCAGTACTTC. It yields the protein CASSQRQMGLGIQYF.

The CDR3 bases are TGTGCCAGCAGCTTAACAGGGGGCGGTAATGAAAAACTGTTTTTT. Its translation: CASSLTGGGNEKLFF. The chain couples TRBV7-9 to TRBJ1-4, with TRBD1 matching over 9 bases. This CDR3 spans 15 amino acids. Trimming removed 2 bases from V and 4 bases from J; junction bases left unmatched: 2. Germline-derived CDR1 and CDR2 are SEHNR and FQNEAQ (reference sequence).

This chain joins TRBV24-1 and TRBJ1-5, with a possible D match to TRBD1 (5 bases). CDR1 KGHDR and CDR2 SFDVKD come from the germline V gene. The V gene lost 7 bases and the J gene lost 6 bases, with 12 bases spanning the gap. This CDR3 comprises 13 residues. CDR3 bases: TGTGCCACCAGGTCAGGGTTTGGTCAGCCCCAGCATTTT. This sequence encodes CATRSGFGQPQHF.

The genes are TRBV2 and TRBJ2-1; D not certain. This CDR3 is 15 amino acids long. Germline assignment: CDR1 SNHLY and CDR2 FYNNEI. V dropped 2 bases and J dropped 7 bases, with 15 bases sitting between them. In nucleotides, the CDR3 is TGTGCCAGCAGTGAAAACAGTCCAGATCTTAATGAGCAGTTCTTC. It yields the protein CASSENSPDLNEQFF.

This CDR3 reads CASSNRDSYEQYV. The CDR3 DNA is TGTGCCAGTAGTAACCGGGACTCGTACGAGCAGTACGTC. V gene TRBV19 combines with J gene TRBJ2-7; the D gene is possibly TRBD2 (6 bases). Germline values: CDR1 LNHDA, CDR2 SQIVND (reference sequence). The CDR3 consists of 13 residues. V lost 4 bases to trimming and J lost 4 bases, with 11 bases between them.

The chain joins TRBV3-1 (or the pseudogene TRBV3-2) to TRBJ1-1; D may be TRBD1 (6 bases). The CDR3 runs to 15 residues. The V end was cut by 4 bases, the J end by 1 base, with 13 bases between. From germline, CDR1 is LGHDT and CDR2 YNNKEL (reference sequence). CDR3 protein: CASSLLTGPNTEAFF. The CDR3 DNA follows: TGTGCCAGCAGCCTCCTGACAGGACCGAACACTGAAGCTTTCTTT.

V is TRBV12-3 or TRBV12-4 and J is TRBJ2-1; 7 bases map to TRBD1. J lost 4 bases, V lost 6 bases, and 3 bases had no gene match. The CDR3 is made up of 13 amino acids. CDR3 region: CASSGDRYNEQFF. The CDR3 DNA is TGTGCCAGCAGCGGGGACAGATACAATGAGCAGTTCTTC.

The gene calls are TRBV30 and TRBJ1-4; tentative D call: TRBD1 (5 bases). The CDR3 is made up of 15 amino acids. CDR1 and CDR2 (germline): GTSNPN, SVGIG (reference sequence). Trimming removed 1 base at V and 2 bases at J, with 11 bases between. The CDR3 sequence: CAWSGPGYTNEKLFF. The CDR3 region has the DNA TGTGCCTGGAGTGGCCCAGGGTATACTAATGAAAAACTGTTTTTT.

The chain is built from TRBV4-2 and TRBJ1-2; tentative D call: TRBD1 (5 bases). There are 14 residues in the CDR3. CDR1 and CDR2 from the germline V gene are LGHNA and YNFKEQ. V was trimmed by 2 bases and J by 4 bases, leaving 11 bases between them. CDR3 coding DNA: TGTGCCAGCAGCCAACAGACAGTCCTCTATGGCTACACCTTC. Protein sequence: CASSQQTVLYGYTF.

V gene TRBV28 combines with J gene TRBJ2-2, with 16 positions matching TRBD2. Germline V gene sequence: CDR1 MDHEN, CDR2 SYDVKM. V lost 10 bases and J lost 10; bases outside the gene matches: 6. The CDR3 sequence is 14 residues long. DNA of the CDR3: TGTGCCACCGGGACTAGCGGGAGGGTAAAGGAGCTGTTTTTT. It specifies CATGTSGRVKELFF.

The V gene is TRBV19, the J gene TRBJ2-7; tentatively, D is TRBD1 (5 bases). Germline CDR1 is LNHDA and CDR2 is SQIVND (reference sequence). This CDR3 has 14 residues. The V end lost 10 bases, the J end lost 5 bases, and 21 bases lay between the germline ends. CDR3 loop: CATRRTPDGNEQYF. The CDR3 DNA reads TGTGCCACCCGAAGGACACCAGATGGGAACGAGCAGTACTTC. Based on the CDR3 plus reference TRBV19 and TRBJ2-7, the full variable domain is DGGITQSPKYLFRKEGQNVTLSCEQNLNHDAMYWYRQDPGQGLRLIYYSQIVNDFQKGDIAEGYSVSREKKESFPLTVTSAQKNPTAFYLCATRRTPDGNEQYFGPGTRLTVT.

The chain couples TRBV27 to TRBJ2-2; 7 nucleotides align to TRBD2. Germline CDR1 reads MNHEY; CDR2 reads SMNVEV (reference sequence). V dropped 5 bases and J dropped 2; count of bases not matched to a gene: 11. The CDR3 loop spans 17 amino acids. The DNA of the CDR3 is TGTGCCAGCAGTCCCCCCGGCCTAGCGGACAACACCGGGGAGCTGTTTTTT. Translating it yields CASSPPGLADNTGELFF.